This T cell receptor beta chain was recovered during a study of T cells expressing NK-cell markers. Across the whole study: In sorted CD3+CD56+NKG2C+, CD3+CD56+NKG2C- and CD3+CD56-NKG2C+ T cells, TCR beta repertoires were obtained. Study-wide results and caveats: There were several donors in whom these clonotypes also led the CD3+CD56-NKG2C+ fraction. Dominant NKG2C+ clonotypes were found to form about 1.0-7.5% of CD8+ T cells in 5 or 6 donors.

UMI-tagged 5'RACE template switching yielded the TCR beta cDNA. Each CDR3 protein gets one entry in TCRdb, which reprocessed the 5' RACE reads and gives no DNA. The sample totals a few hundred thousand distinct CDR3 sequences. Comments on this clonotype: The antigen remains unidentified.

The germline V gene encodes CDR1 SGHRS and CDR2 YFSETQ. The CDR3 loop spans 14 amino acids. Specimen: blood T cells: a sorted CD56 or NKG2C T cell subset, CD4+ or CD8+ T cells, or bulk PBMC T cells (not recorded which). This sequence joins TRBV5-1 and TRBJ1-1. The receptor was derived from a man aged 18-69 years in good health. CDR3 sequence reads: CASSPSLPGTEAFF.